The clone carrying this T cell receptor (beta chain) was observed many times. What it recognizes is unknown. A second roughly 6 to 11 cycle PCR used barcoded and J-beta primers. A single record per CDR3 protein comes from TCRdb applying MiXCR to the 5' RACE reads. The sample lists around 820,000 distinct CDR3 sequences, 25% seen once, with 3% to 4.5% in the top ten. This record comes from a study of blood T cells in healthy people across ages. Study-wide findings and caveats: Unsorted PBMCs prevented conclusive naive versus antigen-experienced comparison.

The CDR3 is 16 residues long. Trimming removed 4 bases from V and 3 bases from J; junction bases left unmatched: 6. CDR1 is MNHEY and CDR2 is SMNVEV in the germline V gene (reference sequence). The same sample was also studied in work on T cells of mothers and their children. As reported in that work: Sample barcodes and 2-4 random nucleotides were added by the M1S primer of the second PCR.

The chain employs TRBV27 and TRBJ1-5; 10 positions match TRBD1. The sequence came from a boy younger than 18 in good health. Sequencing was carried out using blood. CDR3 coding DNA: TGTGCCAGCAGTTCCTATGACAGGGGGCCCAATCAGCCCCAGCATTTT. Its translation: CASSSYDRGPNQPQHF.